The 5 T cell receptor beta chains presented below share a single source sample, sequenced in a study of CD8+ T cells in alopecia areata. cDNA reverse transcribed from extracted RNA served as the sequencing template. Sequenced by immunoSEQ multiplex PCR; TCRdb stores in-frame clones only, minus some. The sample holds some 110,000 clones; less than 80% are singletons and the top ten take 2.8%. Sequencing was carried out using CD4+ T cells sorted from blood. Receptor source: a human donor in good health.

The chain has TRBV4-1 and TRBJ1-2; perhaps TRBD1 as D (6 bases). The V gene lost 1 base and the J gene lost 2 bases, with 8 bases spanning the gap. CDR3 length: 14 amino acids. CDR1 and CDR2 (germline): MGHRA, YSYEKL. The CDR3 sequence is CASSQGTDNYGYTF. CDR3 nucleotide sequence: TGCGCCAGCAGCCAAGGGACAGACAACTATGGCTACACCTTC.

Comment on this clone: The sample contains more than one DNA sequence encoding this CDR3. This rearrangement joins TRBV19 to TRBJ1-2; 8 nucleotides align to TRBD1. J was trimmed by 7 bases and V by 6 bases; bases with no gene match: 4. Germline V CDR1 and CDR2: LNHDA, SQIVND (reference sequence). The CDR3 covers 12 residues. The CDR3 DNA is TGTGCCAGTAGCACCGACAGGGGTGGCTACACCTTC. As protein: CASSTDRGGYTF.

This clone was detected a few times. The chain joins TRBV2 to TRBJ1-6, with D possibly TRBD1 on 5 matching bases. Germline loops: CDR1 SNHLY, CDR2 FYNNEI. CDR3 length: 13 residues. Trimming pared 0 bases from V and 14 bases from J, leaving 11 bases between. The CDR3 DNA reads as TGTGCCAGCAGTGAAGCGACAGTTGGAGCCCTCCACTTT. It translates to CASSEATVGALHF. Full variable domain (rest looked up from reference TRBV2 and TRBJ1-6): EPEVTQTPSHQVTQMGQEVILRCVPISNHLYFYWYRQILGQKVEFLVSFYNNEISEKSEIFDDQFSVERPDGSNFTLKIRSTKLEDSAMYFCASSEATVGALHFGNGTRLTVT.

J is TRBJ2-5 and V is TRBV5-6, with 8 positions matching TRBD2. The CDR3 totals 13 residues. Germline CDR1 SGHDT, CDR2 YYEEEE. V shed 3 bases and J 5 bases; nucleotides not matched to a gene: 3. The CDR3 region is CASSSGGYETQYF. CDR3 DNA sequence: TGTGCCAGCAGCTCGGGGGGGTATGAGACCCAGTACTTC.

This clone was seen just once. This sequence joins TRBV30 and TRBJ2-3; no clear D gene. Germline V CDR1 and CDR2: GTSNPN, SVGIG (reference sequence). This CDR3 comprises 12 residues. Trimming removed 2 bases from V and 2 bases from J, with 5 bases in between. CDR3 amino acids: CAWSPSTDTQYF. For the CDR3, the DNA is TGTGCCTGGAGTCCTTCCACAGATACGCAGTATTTT.